This TCR beta chain was captured by sequencing in a study of blood T cell repertoires in COVID-19. Self-reported history from a screening survey and questionnaire set each donor's cohort. All exposed participants met a person with COVID-19 within 2 weeks before entering the study. The CDR3 totals 15 residues. The junction had 6 bases not matched to a gene; V was cut back by 4 bases and J by 5 bases. Germline V CDR1 and CDR2: SGHRS, YFSETQ. Sequenced by immunoSEQ multiplex PCR; TCRdb stores in-frame clones only, minus some. The data show about 200,000 clones, approximately 86% seen once. The sample consisted of PBMCs or T cells enriched from blood (not recorded which). The chain is built from TRBV5-1 and TRBJ2-5; 12 positions match TRBD2. This sequence originates from a woman aged 25 to 39 who had been exposed to COVID-19. CDR3 protein: CASSPGTSGWETQYF. The CDR3, as DNA: TGCGCCAGCAGCCCCGGGACTAGCGGGTGGGAGACCCAGTACTTC.